These T cell receptor beta chains were read from a single sample in a study of shared clonotypes between healthy human individuals. Profiled with immunoSEQ multiplex PCR; TCRdb holds only in-frame clones, not every one. The sample carries about 1.5 million clones, roughly 96% recorded once. The sample taken for sequencing was naive CD4+ T cells sorted from blood. The receptors derive from a man between 25 and 39 years old in good health. The CDR3 runs from the conserved cysteine through the conserved F or W. D genes are given only for firm matches. Clone size appears in some rows only: once, few, many, or a class for an expanded clone.

V,J,D,size,DNA,CDR3
TRBV18,TRBJ2-7,TRBD2,.,TGTGCCAGCTCTCCGACTAGCGGGAAAGTAATCGAGCAGTACTTC,CASSPTSGKVIEQYF
TRBV28,TRBJ2-5,TRBD1,once,TGTGCCAGCAGTTCGACCGGGACAGGGACATTAGAGACCCAGTACTTC,CASSSTGTGTLETQYF
TRBV30,TRBJ2-1,TRBD2,once,TGTGCCTGGAGACAGTACCAGACCGGGACTATCCTTTATCATGAGCAGTTCTTC,CAWRQYQTGTILYHEQFF
TRBV18,TRBJ1-2,.,once,TGTGCCAGCTCACCACGAAGACAGGTTCGGGGCTACACCTTC,CASSPRRQVRGYTF
TRBV19,TRBJ1-2,TRBD1,.,TGTGCCAGTAGTATTGCGACAGGGGGCGGGATCTATGGCTACACCTTC,CASSIATGGGIYGYTF
TRBV4-3,TRBJ2-7,.,.,TGCGCCAGCAGCCAAGATGTAACCCGTAGCTCCTACGAGCAGTACTTC,CASSQDVTRSSYEQYF
TRBV28,TRBJ1-5,.,.,TGTGCCAGCAGTTTAGAGCGGGTTAAGCAGCCCCAGCATTTT,CASSLERVKQPQHF
TRBV7-3,TRBJ2-1,TRBD2,.,TGTGCCAGCAGCTTAACGATCGGGAGGTTTGGATACAATGAGCAGTTCTTC,CASSLTIGRFGYNEQFF
TRBV7-6,TRBJ2-7,TRBD2,few,TGTGCCAGCAGCCCTGACGGGACTAGCGGGAACGAGCAGTACTTC,CASSPDGTSGNEQYF
TRBV29-1,TRBJ1-1,.,.,TGCAGCGTTGCCTACGTCGGGAGGGACATGAACACTGAAGCTTTCTTT,CSVAYVGRDMNTEAFF
TRBV7-9,TRBJ2-1,TRBD2,.,TGTGCCAGCAGCTTAGTTGGACTAGCGGGATTTTATGAGCAGTTCTTC,CASSLVGLAGFYEQFF
TRBV5-1,TRBJ2-5,.,once,TGCGCCAGCAGCACGGGGGTGAGGGTGGAGACCCAGTACTTC,CASSTGVRVETQYF
TRBV9,TRBJ2-2,.,few,TGTGCCAGCAGCGTAGTGACAGCGAACACCGGGGAGCTGTTTTTT,CASSVVTANTGELFF
TRBV2,TRBJ2-1,TRBD2,.,TGTGCCAGCAGAGAACTAGCGGGAGTTGTGGCCAATGAGCAGTTCTTC,CASRELAGVVANEQFF
TRBV9,TRBJ2-2,.,.,TGTGCCAGCAGCGCGGACACCGGGGAGCTGTTTTTT,CASSADTGELFF
TRBV15,TRBJ2-3,.,.,TGTGCCACCCAAATTATAAGGACCCTGGGGTCTAGGGATACGCAGTATTTT,CATQIIRTLGSRDTQYF
TRBV19,TRBJ2-5,.,.,TGTGCCAGTAGGAAGAGAGAAGAAGAGACCCAGTACTTC,CASRKREEETQYF
TRBV6-5,TRBJ1-2,.,.,TGTGCCAGCAGTTACTCAAAAGGGAACTATGGCTACACCTTC,CASSYSKGNYGYTF
TRBV27,TRBJ2-1,.,.,TGTGCCAGCAGTTCTTACAGCTACAATGAGCAGTTCTTC,CASSSYSYNEQFF
TRBV27,TRBJ2-7,.,.,TGTGCCAGCAGTTTAATCGGCCTCGGAGGTTACGAGCAGTACTTC,CASSLIGLGGYEQYF